This TCR beta chain was obtained from a study of T cells in Graves' hyperthyroidism and ophthalmopathy. Amplification targeted TCR beta CDR3 regions from RNA transcripts. When the TCR CDR3 underwent first-round RT-PCR, the HTBI primer set was used. Via MiXCR, TCRdb re-called the multiplex PCR reads, giving one row per CDR3 protein. This table has roughly 180,000 distinct CDR3 sequences, over 8% appearing once. The ends were cut back, 0 bases at V and 5 bases at J, with 16 bases in the middle. The CDR3 consists of 16 residues. Germline assignment: CDR1 LGHNA and CDR2 YNFKEQ. Material: blood. This chain uses TRBV4-2 with TRBJ2-5; D is perhaps TRBD2 (6 bases). The source of this sequence is a woman aged 18-29 years with Graves' hyperthyroidism that later progressed to Graves' ophthalmopathy. The DNA for the CDR3 is TGTGCCAGCAGCCAAGATGGGCAGGACCGGGGGGAGACCCAGTACTTC. Its protein is CASSQDGQDRGETQYF.